One sample yielded the 10 T cell receptor beta chains listed below, sequenced in a study of T cell responses to AZD1222 COVID-19 vaccine. Libraries were prepared by immunoSEQ multiplex PCR; TCRdb keeps only in-frame clonotypes and omits some of them. The sample lists approximately 150,000 clones, more than 70% seen once, with approximately 5% in the top ten. This sample comprised peripheral blood, obtained 28 days after the second AZD1222 dose. The receptor set was obtained from an adult who received the AZD1222 COVID-19 vaccine.

This chain uses TRBV5-6 with TRBJ1-3; no definite D call. Germline V gene sequence: CDR1 SGHDT, CDR2 YYEEEE. The CDR3 is 12 amino acids. Trimming removed 4 bases from V and 4 bases from J, with 6 bases in between. Here the CDR3 DNA reads TGTGCCAGCAGCGAAACGGGAAACACCATATATTTT. Its translation: CASSETGNTIYF.

V is TRBV7-6 and J is TRBJ1-3; the D is unclear. The ends were cut back, 5 bases at V and 6 bases at J, with 11 bases in the middle. Germline V lookup: CDR1 SGHVS, CDR2 FNYEAQ. This CDR3 has 13 residues. CDR3 loop: CASSNLGLNTIYF. The CDR3 DNA sequence: TGTGCCAGCAGCAACCTCGGGCTAAACACCATATATTTT.

The table lists this clone with a few counts. V gene TRBV7-2 combines with J gene TRBJ2-3; the match to TRBD2 covers 7 bases. Germline V gene sequence: CDR1 SGHTA, CDR2 FQGNSA. There are 17 residues in the CDR3. With V trimmed by 3 bases and J by 0 bases, 9 bases remained unmatched. The CDR3 DNA sequence: TGTGCCAGCAGCTTCTCCCTCCGGCGGGAGAGCACAGATACGCAGTATTTT. Encoded protein: CASSFSLRRESTDTQYF.

This rearrangement joins TRBV4-1 to TRBJ1-1, with TRBD1 as a possible D gene (6 bases). The CDR3 length is 15 residues. Between the trimmed V and J ends, which lost 0 bases and 5 bases, there was a span of 13 bases. CDR1 is MGHRA and CDR2 is YSYEKL in the germline V gene. The CDR3 nucleotides read TGCGCCAGCAGCCAAGATGGTGGGCAGGGGACTGAAGCTTTCTTT. Amino acids: CASSQDGGQGTEAFF.

This clone showed up just a few times. The rearrangement uses TRBV7-2 and TRBJ1-5, with a possible D match to TRBD1 (5 bases). The CDR3 loop spans 15 amino acids. The V gene's germline CDR1 is SGHTA and CDR2 FQGNSA. The V and J ends lost 1 base and 5 bases respectively, with 12 bases between them. CDR3 sequence reads: CASSLVSGGDQPQHF. For the CDR3, the DNA is TGTGCCAGCAGCTTAGTTTCCGGGGGGGATCAGCCCCAGCATTTT. The variable domain in full, completed from reference TRBV7-2 and TRBJ1-5, reads GAGVSQSPSNKVTEKGKDVELRCDPISGHTALYWYRQSLGQGLEFLIYFQGNSAPDKSGLPSDRFSAERTGGSVSTLTIQRTQQEDSAVYLCASSLVSGGDQPQHFGDGTRLSIL.

The chain has TRBV12-3 or TRBV12-4 and TRBJ1-2, with 7 bases that match TRBD1. This CDR3 contains 13 residues. V dropped 6 bases and J dropped 7; count of bases not matched to a gene: 8. The CDR3 sequence: CASSQGQTRGYTF. The CDR3 nucleotides are TGTGCCAGCAGCCAGGGACAGACACGTGGCTACACCTTC.

The chain has TRBV9 and TRBJ1-1; 7 bases fit TRBD1. The CDR3 is 14 amino acids. The germline V gene has CDR1 SGDLS and CDR2 YYNGEE. The V and J ends lost 7 bases and 1 base, in that order; junction bases with no gene match: 7. Written as DNA, the CDR3 is TGTGCCAGCGGGAGGGGGCGGGAGAACACTGAAGCTTTCTTT. Its protein is CASGRGRENTEAFF.

This CDR3 is CASRALGEEQYF. CDR3 DNA sequence: TGTGCCAGCAGGGCCCTGGGGGAAGAGCAGTACTTC. This chain connects TRBV7-9 to TRBJ2-7; D is perhaps TRBD1 or TRBD2 (5 bases each). Germline V gives CDR1 SEHNR, CDR2 FQNEAQ (reference sequence). Trimming left V 6 bases short and J 7 bases short, with 13 bases between. The CDR3 runs to 12 residues.

J is TRBJ2-1 and V is TRBV6-5; a possible D gene is TRBD2 (7 bases). The V gene lost 6 bases and the J gene lost 7 bases, with 16 bases spanning the gap. There are 14 residues in the CDR3. The germline V gene encodes CDR1 MNHEY and CDR2 SVGAGI. The CDR3 DNA reads TGTGCCAGCAGGTGGGAAGGGGGGGGGAATGAGCAGTTCTTC. Translating it yields CASRWEGGGNEQFF.

The CDR3 DNA reads TGTGCCACCGAGGGGACTGGGGCCAACGTCCTGACTTTC. Translation: CATEGTGANVLTF. The rearrangement links TRBV3-1 (or the pseudogene TRBV3-2) to TRBJ2-6; D may correspond to TRBD1 or TRBD2 (5 bases each). The CDR3 runs to 13 residues. Per germline, CDR1 LGHDT and CDR2 YNNKEL (reference sequence). The V and J ends lost 10 bases and 2 bases respectively, with 9 bases between them.